The clone carrying this T cell receptor (beta chain) was seen at least ten times. Its antigen is currently unknown. This specimen belongs to a study of T cells in Graves' hyperthyroidism and ophthalmopathy. General study results and limits: From stable hyperthyroidism, ophthalmopathy was set apart by a 13 V-J model. Appearing also in blood were most of the thyroid clonotypes expanded above 0.001.

Amplification targeted TCR beta CDR3 regions from RNA transcripts. Researchers ran a first-round RT-PCR on the TCR CDR3 using the HTBI primer set. TCRdb used MiXCR to reprocess the multiplex PCR reads, holding one entry per CDR3 protein. The sample carries about 640,000 distinct CDR3 sequences, about 20% recorded once. Germline CDR1 MNHEY, CDR2 SVGAGI. V gave up 0 bases and J gave up 2 bases, with 8 bases separating them. The CDR3 totals 14 residues. Inclusion characteristics of ophthalmopathy patients comprised a Clinical Activity Score of at least 3, a NOSPECS grade of at least 4, and duration under 3 months. Uncontrolled infection, other autoimmune disease, pregnancy or lactation led to exclusion.

V gene TRBV6-5 combines with J gene TRBJ2-7; D gene unclear. The source is a man aged 25-45 years with Graves' ophthalmopathy. Specimen: blood. The CDR3 sequence is CASSYSKYTYEQYF. CDR3 nucleotides: TGTGCCAGCAGTTACTCGAAATACACCTACGAGCAGTACTTC.